The TCR beta chain described here comes from a study of T cell changes during pregnancy in multiple sclerosis. Sequenced by immunoSEQ multiplex PCR; TCRdb stores in-frame clones only, minus some. The table includes around 100,000 clones, about 93% detected once. V gave up 5 bases and J gave up 2 bases, with 9 bases separating them. CDR3 length equals 13 residues. Germline lookup yields CDR1 MNHNS and CDR2 SASEGT. The rearrangement joins TRBV6-1 to TRBJ2-5; no clear D gene. The specimen comprised peripheral blood, sampled in the third trimester of pregnancy. The sequence was obtained from a female donor with multiple sclerosis, enrolled in a pregnancy study. CDR3 nucleotides: TGTGCCAGCAGTCGGGTCAGACAAGAGACCCAGTACTTC. Its translation: CASSRVRQETQYF.